The 16 T cell receptor beta chains below come from one sample, sequenced in a study of identical twins. TCRdb independently ran MiXCR on the 5' RACE reads; one entry per CDR3 protein. Altogether approximately 590,000 distinct CDR3 sequences are present, 9.6% being singletons, with the ten largest covering 2.5% to 3%. This sample was also put to use in a study of yellow fever vaccine responses in identical twins.

Source material: PBMCs. These receptors came from a woman between 18 and 29 years old in good health.

A word on this clonotype: The junction and the germline gene differ at one end; a read error may be behind it. The chain couples TRBV5-1 to TRBJ1-6; D ambiguous. CDR3 length: 15 amino acids. Germline V lookup: CDR1 SGHRS, CDR2 YFSETQ. For the CDR3, the DNA is TGCGCCAGCAGCTTGATCGGAAGAGAAAATTTACCCCTCCACTTT. Translation: CASSLIGRENLPLHF. The full variable domain, completed using reference TRBV5-1 and TRBJ1-6, is KAGVTQTPRYLIKTRGQQVTLSCSPISGHRSVSWYQQTPGQGLQFLFEYFSETQRNKGNFPGRFSGRQFSNSRSEMNVSTLELGDSALYLCASSLIGRENLPLHFGNGTRLTVT.

The chain employs TRBV18 and TRBJ2-7; the match to TRBD2 covers 8 bases. Germline loops: CDR1 KGHSH, CDR2 LQKENI. The junction had 12 bases not matched to a gene; V was cut back by 3 bases and J by 5 bases. The length of the CDR3 is 16 residues. The CDR3 DNA reads as TGTGCCAGCTCACCCTCCCGGACTAGCTTGGAAAACGAGCAGTACTTC. Translating it yields CASSPSRTSLENEQYF.

The chain recombines TRBV20-1 with TRBJ2-6, with D perhaps matching TRBD1 (6 bases). The CDR3 consists of 17 residues. CDR1 and CDR2 from the germline V gene are DFQATT and SNEGSKA (reference sequence). V dropped 2 bases and J dropped 4 bases, with 18 bases sitting between them. The CDR3 coding sequence is TGCAGTGCTAGAATACTCTCAGGGGAGCTAGGGGCCAACGTCCTGACTTTC. This translates into CSARILSGELGANVLTF.

The rearrangement joins TRBV14 to TRBJ2-7; D unresolved. The CDR3 totals 13 residues. The V gene lost 3 bases and the J gene lost 7 bases, with 13 bases spanning the gap. CDR1 and CDR2 from the germline V gene are SGHDN and FVKESK. The CDR3 here is CASSQPDLGEQYF. In DNA form, the CDR3 reads TGTGCCAGCAGCCAGCCTGACTTGGGGGAGCAGTACTTC. Filled out from reference TRBV14 and TRBJ2-7, the complete variable domain reads EAGVTQFPSHSVIEKGQTVTLRCDPISGHDNLYWYRRVMGKEIKFLLHFVKESKQDESGMPNNRFLAERTGGTYSTLKVQPAELEDSGVYFCASSQPDLGEQYFGPGTRLTVT.

This clonotype has at least ten counts. The V and J genes are TRBV5-6 and TRBJ2-3; 7 nucleotides align to TRBD1. Trimming took 2 bases from V and 4 from J; bases not matched to a gene: 7. Germline CDR1 SGHDT, CDR2 YYEEEE. CDR3 length: 15 residues. The CDR3 coding sequence is TGTGCCAGCAGCTTCGGGGCAGGGGGTGCAGATACGCAGTATTTT. Protein product: CASSFGAGGADTQYF.

This clonotype was seen ten or more times. The V and J genes are TRBV14 and TRBJ2-2; D perhaps matches TRBD1 (6 bases). The CDR3 is made up of 15 amino acids. The V gene lost 4 bases and the J gene lost 3 bases, with 12 bases spanning the gap. CDR1 is SGHDN, CDR2 FVKESK, per germline. CDR3 DNA sequence: TGTGCCAGCAGCCCGTGGGGGCTCGACACCGGGGAGCTGTTTTTT. Translated: CASSPWGLDTGELFF.

The V call is TRBV7-6, the J call TRBJ2-7; perhaps TRBD2 as D (6 bases). From germline, CDR1 is SGHVS and CDR2 FNYEAQ. Trimming shortened V by 0 bases and J by 0 bases, and 12 bases separated the two germline ends. The CDR3 spans 16 residues. The DNA of the CDR3 is TGTGCCAGCAGCTTAGCAGGTGGGGGGTCCTCCTACGAGCAGTACTTC. Its protein product is CASSLAGGGSSYEQYF.

The chain has TRBV9 and TRBJ2-1, with 7 bases lining up with TRBD2. Trimming at V came to 0 bases and at J to 7 bases, leaving 7 bases not matched to a gene. CDR1 is SGDLS, CDR2 YYNGEE, per germline. This CDR3 has 15 residues. The CDR3 is CASSVDNTGGNEQFF. The DNA for the CDR3 is TGTGCCAGCAGCGTAGACAACACGGGGGGTAATGAGCAGTTCTTC.

This clonotype showed up many times. V is TRBV12-3 or TRBV12-4 and J is TRBJ1-2, with D hard to call. Between the trimmed V and J ends, which lost 7 bases and 5 bases, there was a span of 11 bases. The CDR3 is 12 amino acids. The CDR3 reads CASTSDEYGYTF. For the CDR3, the DNA is TGTGCCAGCACCTCGGACGAGTATGGCTACACCTTC.

This clonotype was counted between two and nine times. CDR3 DNA: TGTGCCAGCAGTTACTCAGACAGTCAAGAGACCCAGTACTTC. This translates into CASSYSDSQETQYF. The V and J genes are TRBV6-2 or TRBV6-3 and TRBJ2-5; tentative D call: TRBD1 (5 bases). This CDR3 is built from 14 residues. Looked up from germline, CDR1 is MNHEY and CDR2 is SVGEGT. Trimming removed 0 bases from V and 2 bases from J, with 7 bases in between.

The chain carries TRBV7-2 and TRBJ1-5; 7 bases are shared with TRBD1. Germline CDR1 reads SGHTA; CDR2 reads FQGNSA. V trimming: 5 bases; J trimming: 3 bases; junction bases outside the gene matches: 7. This CDR3 has 15 residues. CDR3 in amino acids: CASSPGQDYNQPQHF. CDR3 in DNA: TGTGCCAGCAGCCCCGGACAGGATTACAATCAGCCCCAGCATTTT. The whole variable domain, remainder taken from reference TRBV7-2 and TRBJ1-5, is GAGVSQSPSNKVTEKGKDVELRCDPISGHTALYWYRQSLGQGLEFLIYFQGNSAPDKSGLPSDRFSAERTGGSVSTLTIQRTQQEDSAVYLCASSPGQDYNQPQHFGDGTRLSIL.

This clonotype was counted at least ten times. The chain recombines TRBV20-1 with TRBJ1-2, with D possibly being TRBD1 (5 bases). Trimming removed 1 base from V and 7 bases from J, with 13 bases in between. The CDR3 is made up of 13 amino acids. CDR1 and CDR2 from the germline V gene are DFQATT and SNEGSKA (reference sequence). For the CDR3, the DNA is TGCAGTGCTAGAGCGGCAGGGTTTGGTGGCTACACCTTC. Residues: CSARAAGFGGYTF.

This clonotype occurred a few times. This chain connects TRBV7-9 to TRBJ1-2; TRBD1 agrees at 10 bases. The length of the CDR3 is 14 residues. V dropped 5 bases and J dropped 6; count of bases not matched to a gene: 6. Germline values: CDR1 SEHNR, CDR2 FQNEAQ (reference sequence). Here the CDR3 DNA reads TGTGCCAGCAGCCCTCTCGGACAGGGGGATGGCTACACCTTC. It specifies CASSPLGQGDGYTF.

The table lists this clonotype with a few counts. The rearrangement joins TRBV6-5 to TRBJ1-1; D is unresolved. Germline CDR1 and CDR2: MNHEY and SVGAGI. The CDR3 consists of 12 residues. Trimming shortened V by 5 bases and J by 8 bases, and 12 bases separated the two germline ends. The CDR3 reads CASSPPRGEAFF. CDR3 sequence (DNA): TGTGCCAGCAGTCCCCCCCGGGGAGAAGCTTTCTTT.

The chain carries TRBV5-1 and TRBJ2-1; perhaps TRBD2 as D (7 bases). The V gene lost 0 bases and the J gene lost 8 bases, with 15 bases spanning the gap. CDR1 SGHRS and CDR2 YFSETQ come from the germline V gene. This CDR3 has 15 residues. The CDR3 DNA reads as TGCGCCAGCAGCTTGGACTCGGGGGGCTGGGATGAGCAGTTCTTC. Encoded protein: CASSLDSGGWDEQFF. Drawing the rest from reference TRBV5-1 and TRBJ2-1, the complete variable domain is KAGVTQTPRYLIKTRGQQVTLSCSPISGHRSVSWYQQTPGQGLQFLFEYFSETQRNKGNFPGRFSGRQFSNSRSEMNVSTLELGDSALYLCASSLDSGGWDEQFFGPGTRLTVL.

CDR3 loop: CASSLPDRGQDTQYF. The CDR3 region has the DNA TGTGCCAGCAGCTTACCCGACAGGGGTCAAGATACGCAGTATTTT. The genes are TRBV7-2 and TRBJ2-3; 8 nucleotides align to TRBD1. Losses at the gene ends were 2 bases for V and 5 bases for J; bases not matched to a gene: 6. The germline CDR1 and CDR2 sequences are SGHTA and FQGNSA. The CDR3 is 15 amino acids.